This T cell receptor beta chain was identified in a study of identical twins' blood T cells. The donors were healthy female monozygous twins, three pairs in total. Study-wide results and caveats: Shared CDR3 clonotype counts between two donors mainly tracked the product of their cloneset sizes, twins included.

MiXCR was run by TCRdb on the 5' RACE reads, yielding one entry per CDR3 protein. The table lists roughly 340,000 distinct CDR3 sequences, over 25% of them singletons. With respect to this clonotype: Its antigen is still unknown.

V dropped 0 bases and J dropped 4; count of bases not matched to a gene: 11. The CDR3 is 19 residues long. Germline V CDR1 and CDR2: MNHNY, SVGAGI (reference sequence). The chain has TRBV6-6 and TRBJ2-1; 11 bases align to TRBD2. The sequence came from a woman between 18 and 50 years old in good health. The sample consisted of PBMCs. The CDR3 DNA reads TGTGCCAGCAGTTACTCCCCTAGCTCTTCTAGCGGGAGGTACAATGAGCAGTTCTTC. Translating it yields CASSYSPSSSSGRYNEQFF.